A selection of T cell receptor beta chains follows, all from one sample in a study of T cell responses to AZD1222 COVID-19 vaccine. Repertoires were generated with immunoSEQ multiplex PCR, while TCRdb's copy carries only in-frame clones and drops some. This table holds 130,000 to 150,000 clones, roughly 89% found once. The starting material was peripheral blood, obtained on day 0 of AZD1222 vaccination. These receptors came from an adult in good health. Each CDR3 is given with its conserved first and last residue. A D gene is named only where the DNA matches it firmly. Rows may omit the clone size; those that give it use once, few, many or a size class.

NA	TRBV7-2	TRBD1	TRBJ2-7	CASSLTGQGLTEQYF	TGTGCCAGCAGCTTAACGGGACAGGGTCTTACCGAGCAGTACTTC
NA	TRBV30	NA	TRBJ2-7	CASGHLSYEQYF	TGTGCCTCCGGACACCTCTCCTACGAGCAGTACTTC
NA	TRBV19	NA	TRBJ2-7	CASSIREVPSTYEQYF	TGTGCCAGTAGTATCCGCGAGGTACCTTCTACGTATGAGCAGTACTTC
NA	TRBV29-1	TRBD2	TRBJ2-1	CSVGGSISYNEQFF	TGCAGCGTTGGCGGGAGTATCTCCTACAATGAGCAGTTCTTC
NA	TRBV7-3	NA	TRBJ1-6	CASSLRAPGSYNSPLHF	TGTGCCAGCAGCTTAAGGGCTCCAGGGAGCTATAATTCACCCCTCCACTTT
NA	TRBV24-1	NA	TRBJ1-5	CATSDGMGSNQPQHF	TGTGCCACCAGTGATGGGATGGGCAGCAATCAGCCCCAGCATTTT
NA	TRBV6-5	NA	TRBJ2-7	CASSYSNPGLFYEQYF	TGTGCCAGCAGTTACTCGAACCCGGGCCTTTTCTACGAGCAGTACTTC
NA	TRBV2	TRBD1	TRBJ1-5	CASSWTGSYQPQHF	TGTGCCAGCAGCTGGACAGGCAGTTATCAGCCCCAGCATTTT
NA	TRBV4-1	TRBD1	TRBJ1-5	CASSHPADRERRQPQHF	TGCGCCAGCAGCCATCCGGCTGACAGGGAGCGTCGGCAGCCCCAGCATTTT
NA	TRBV15	NA	TRBJ1-4	CATSRDTEKLFF	TGTGCCACCAGCAGAGATACGGAAAAACTGTTTTTT
NA	TRBV4-1	NA	TRBJ2-3	CASSLIRDTDTQYF	TGCGCCAGCAGCCTCATCAGAGACACAGATACGCAGTATTTT
once	TRBV2	NA	TRBJ2-1	CASSEALRGKQFF	TGTGCCAGCAGTGAAGCGCTGCGGGGAAAGCAGTTCTTC
NA	TRBV6-6	NA	TRBJ2-2	CASSYRAGLNTGELFF	TGTGCCAGCAGTTACCGGGCAGGGCTTAACACCGGGGAGCTGTTTTTT
NA	TRBV13	NA	TRBJ2-3	CASSPVTGTQYF	TGTGCCAGCAGCCCGGTGACTGGTACGCAGTATTTT
NA	TRBV2	NA	TRBJ1-1	CASSRTGTFNTEAFF	TGTGCCAGCAGCCGAACAGGGACGTTTAACACTGAAGCTTTCTTT
NA	TRBV6-5	TRBD1	TRBJ1-2	CASSYRDRHGYTF	TGTGCCAGCAGTTACAGGGACAGACATGGCTACACCTTC
NA	TRBV7-3	TRBD2	TRBJ2-1	CASSLEEADLAGTTYNEQFF	TGTGCCAGCAGCTTAGAAGAGGCCGACTTAGCGGGAACGACCTACAATGAGCAGTTCTTC
NA	TRBV21-1	NA	TRBJ2-1	CASSKGGGQGYNEQFF	TGTGCCAGCAGCAAAGGAGGGGGACAGGGTTACAATGAGCAGTTCTTC
NA	TRBV5-4	TRBD2	TRBJ2-7	CASSSAGGLSYEQYF	TGTGCCAGCAGCTCAGCGGGAGGCCTCTCCTACGAGCAGTACTTC
NA	TRBV5-4	NA	TRBJ2-1	CASSYVGVGRSGNEQFF	TGTGCCAGCAGCTACGTCGGAGTCGGGAGATCCGGCAATGAGCAGTTCTTC
NA	TRBV6-2/TRBV6-3	NA	TRBJ2-6	CASSYAQLSSGANVLTF	TGTGCCAGCAGTTATGCTCAGCTCAGCTCTGGGGCCAACGTCCTGACTTTC
NA	TRBV7-9	TRBD1	TRBJ2-5	CASSPRGQGLGTQYF	TGTGCCAGCAGCCCGAGGGGACAGGGCTTAGGCACCCAGTACTTC
once	TRBV21-1	NA	TRBJ1-5	CASSNGCRLSNQPQHF	TGTGCCAGCAGCAATGGGTGCAGACTTAGCAATCAGCCCCAGCATTTT
NA	TRBV4-1	NA	TRBJ1-5	CASSQGRTGQPQHF	TGCGCCAGCAGCCAAGGAAGAACGGGGCAGCCCCAGCATTTT
NA	TRBV27	TRBD1	TRBJ2-2	CASSGLSGQGGTGELFF	TGTGCCAGCAGTGGACTGTCCGGACAGGGAGGCACCGGGGAGCTGTTTTTT
NA	TRBV25-1	TRBD1	TRBJ1-6	CASSTTGGNSPLHF	TGTGCCAGCAGTACCACAGGGGGCAATTCACCCCTCCACTTT
few	TRBV2	NA	TRBJ1-1	CASSATGLTEAFF	TGTGCCAGCAGTGCGACAGGCCTAACTGAAGCTTTCTTT
NA	TRBV4-1	TRBD1	TRBJ1-5	CASSQDRTGAGGPQHF	TGCGCCAGCAGCCAAGATCGGACAGGGGCCGGAGGGCCCCAGCATTTT
NA	TRBV7-9	TRBD1	TRBJ2-3	CASSVGQGFTQYF	TGTGCCAGCAGCGTGGGACAGGGTTTTACGCAGTATTTT
NA	TRBV14	TRBD1	TRBJ1-4	CASSYRTGVNEKLFF	TGTGCCAGCAGCTACCGGACAGGGGTGAATGAAAAACTGTTTTTT
medium-sized	TRBV4-1	NA	TRBJ2-7	CASSPTLGTGVEQYF	TGCGCCAGCAGCCCCACCCTCGGGACGGGAGTTGAGCAGTACTTC
NA	TRBV12-3/TRBV12-4	NA	TRBJ1-4	CASSLTGKLFF	TGTGCCAGCAGTTTAACGGGAAAACTGTTTTTT
NA	TRBV30	TRBD1	TRBJ1-3	CAWSVRTGGLNTIYF	TGTGCCTGGAGTGTACGGACAGGGGGCTTGAACACCATATATTTT
NA	TRBV5-4	TRBD1	TRBJ2-2	CASSFKVWGTVNTGELFF	TGTGCCAGCAGCTTTAAGGTTTGGGGGACAGTGAACACCGGGGAGCTGTTTTTT
NA	TRBV3-1/TRBV3-2	NA	TRBJ1-1	CASLPRGEGGTEAFF	TGTGCCAGCCTCCCGAGGGGGGAAGGGGGCACTGAAGCTTTCTTT
NA	TRBV11-2	NA	TRBJ2-1	CASSLQRGSNEQFF	TGTGCCAGCAGCCTACAACGGGGGAGTAATGAGCAGTTCTTC
NA	TRBV2	NA	TRBJ2-1	CASSGQGGSYNEQFF	TGTGCCAGCAGCGGACAGGGAGGGTCCTACAATGAGCAGTTCTTC
NA	TRBV4-2	NA	TRBJ2-3	CASSQVTTTSTDTQYF	TGTGCCAGCAGCCAAGTCACAACTACTAGCACAGATACGCAGTATTTT
NA	TRBV5-1	NA	TRBJ2-6	CASSGGPSLIANVLTF	TGCGCCAGCAGCGGGGGACCCTCTCTGATAGCCAACGTCCTGACTTTC
NA	TRBV6-6	TRBD1	TRBJ1-2	CASSPPQGAGGYTF	TGTGCCAGCAGTCCCCCACAGGGGGCGGGGGGCTACACCTTC
NA	TRBV11-2	NA	TRBJ2-1	CASSLELPNNEQFF	TGTGCCAGCAGCTTAGAACTTCCGAACAATGAGCAGTTCTTC
NA	TRBV4-1	NA	TRBJ2-5	CASSQDVRLKETQYF	TGCGCCAGCAGCCAAGATGTGCGACTAAAAGAGACCCAGTACTTC
NA	TRBV6-4	TRBD1	TRBJ2-1	CASSDSGGAYNEQFF	TGTGCCAGCAGTGACTCAGGGGGCGCATACAATGAGCAGTTCTTC
few	TRBV5-1	TRBD1	TRBJ1-6	CASSWDSYNSPLHF	TGCGCCAGCAGCTGGGACAGCTATAATTCACCCCTCCACTTT
NA	TRBV10-2	NA	TRBJ1-1	CASAPGHLNTEAFF	TGCGCCAGTGCCCCCGGACACCTTAACACTGAAGCTTTCTTT
NA	TRBV5-1	TRBD2	TRBJ2-7	CASSSAPREIYEQYF	TGCGCCAGCAGCTCTGCGCCGCGGGAGATCTACGAGCAGTACTTC
NA	TRBV13	NA	TRBJ2-7	CASSLRKGGRSSYEQYF	TGTGCCAGCAGCTTACGGAAAGGGGGTCGGAGCTCCTACGAGCAGTACTTC
NA	TRBV28	NA	TRBJ1-3	CASKTPGGNTIYF	TGTGCCAGCAAAACACCGGGCGGAAACACCATATATTTT
NA	TRBV4-1	TRBD1	TRBJ1-3	CASSTSTGARHTIYF	TGCGCCAGCAGCACCTCGACAGGGGCCCGGCACACCATATATTTT
NA	TRBV4-2	TRBD1	TRBJ1-5	CASSQVVRRQGAIQPQHF	TGTGCCAGCAGCCAAGTAGTGAGGAGACAGGGGGCTATCCAGCCCCAGCATTTT
NA	TRBV5-1	TRBD1	TRBJ1-1	CASSQGGRAEAFF	TGCGCCAGCAGCCAAGGGGGCAGGGCTGAAGCTTTCTTT
NA	TRBV29-1	TRBD2	TRBJ2-1	CSAGRLAGVNEQFF	TGCAGCGCCGGTCGTCTAGCGGGAGTCAATGAGCAGTTCTTC
NA	TRBV28	TRBD2	TRBJ2-1	CASSLGLAGNNEQFF	TGTGCCAGCAGTTTGGGGCTAGCGGGCAACAATGAGCAGTTCTTC
NA	TRBV27	NA	TRBJ1-1	CASSGGQLNTEAFF	TGTGCCAGCAGTGGAGGACAATTGAACACTGAAGCTTTCTTT